A single sample gave rise to the 26 T cell receptor beta chains below, sequenced in a study of blood T cell repertoires in COVID-19 (dated by TCRdb to 2018 to 2020). The library came from the immunoSEQ multiplex PCR assay. Here the immuneACCESS table is served through TCRdb, limited to in-frame sequences with V and J called. Missing clones are a known gap in these copies; in checked studies unresolved V genes cover under half, and the rest lacks a known reason. This sample lists roughly 280,000 clones; roughly 90% were detected once. The ten most abundant clones make up around 2.8% of the sample. The sequenced material came from PBMCs or T cells enriched from blood (not recorded which). Source of these receptors: a man aged 40-50 years who had been exposed to COVID-19.

The J gene is TRBJ2-2, the V gene TRBV30, with TRBD2 as a possible D gene (6 bases). The CDR3 spans 15 residues. Germline assignment: CDR1 GTSNPN and CDR2 SVGIG (reference sequence). V was shortened by 0 bases and J by 0 bases, with 8 bases between the two germline ends. The CDR3 loop reads CAWSVGGTNTGELFF. CDR3 in DNA: TGTGCCTGGAGTGTAGGCGGGACGAACACCGGGGAGCTGTTTTTT.

This clone appeared once. The rearrangement joins TRBV5-1 to TRBJ1-2; weak D call: TRBD1 (6 bases). V lost 5 bases, J lost 7 bases, and 12 bases lay in between. The CDR3 has 12 amino acids. The germline gives CDR1 SGHRS, CDR2 YFSETQ. CDR3 region: CASRTGSGGYTF. The DNA of the CDR3 is TGCGCCAGCAGAACAGGGTCGGGTGGCTACACCTTC.

This rearrangement joins TRBV5-1 to TRBJ1-1, with D tentatively TRBD1 (5 bases). The CDR3 loop spans 17 amino acids. V lost 4 bases and J 5 bases, leaving 24 bases between the germline ends. Germline V gene sequence: CDR1 SGHRS, CDR2 YFSETQ. CDR3 nucleotide sequence: TGCGCCAGCAGCGCCCCACAGGCCGTCGGGGGTGGGACTGAAGCTTTCTTT. Its protein product is CASSAPQAVGGGTEAFF.

The V gene is TRBV6-5, the J gene TRBJ1-5; TRBD1 matches at 10 bases. With V trimmed by 8 bases and J by 5 bases, 9 bases remained unmatched. Germline values: CDR1 MNHEY, CDR2 SVGAGI. The CDR3 has 15 amino acids. The CDR3 protein is CASASGTGDHQPQHF. CDR3 nucleotides: TGTGCCAGCGCCAGCGGGACAGGGGATCATCAGCCCCAGCATTTT.

The chain employs TRBV4-2 and TRBJ2-7; 10 positions match TRBD1. J lost 6 bases, V lost 0 bases, and 2 bases had no gene match. CDR3 size: 14 residues. Germline-derived CDR1 and CDR2 are LGHNA and YNFKEQ. CDR3 in amino acids: CASSQDWTGGEQYF. The CDR3 region has the DNA TGTGCCAGCAGCCAAGATTGGACAGGGGGCGAGCAGTACTTC.

The chain is built from TRBV29-1 and TRBJ2-5, with D perhaps matching TRBD1 (6 bases). V lost 8 bases, J lost 1 base, and 14 bases lay in between. Per germline, CDR1 SQVTM and CDR2 ANQGSEA. The CDR3 totals 13 residues. The DNA of the CDR3 is TGCAGCTTATCGGACAGTCTCCAAGAGACCCAGTACTTC. It translates to CSLSDSLQETQYF.

The chain uses TRBV28 and TRBJ2-7, with D possibly matching TRBD1 (5 bases). From germline, CDR1 is MDHEN and CDR2 SYDVKM. The CDR3 is made up of 15 amino acids. The V gene lost 5 bases and the J gene lost 4 bases, with 18 bases spanning the gap. DNA of the CDR3: TGTGCCAGCAGTGAACCAGGGAAGGGTTTGTACGAGCAGTACTTC. Translating it yields CASSEPGKGLYEQYF.

The chain couples TRBV5-1 to TRBJ1-2; TRBD1 might be the D (6 bases). This CDR3 comprises 14 residues. Looked up from germline, CDR1 is SGHRS and CDR2 is YFSETQ. The ends were cut back, 4 bases at V and 1 base at J, with 11 bases in the middle. The chain's CDR3 is CASSANRVNYGYTF. CDR3 nucleotide sequence: TGCGCCAGCAGCGCAAACAGGGTTAACTATGGCTACACCTTC.

The V call is TRBV4-2, the J call TRBJ2-1; 11 nucleotides line up with TRBD2. CDR3 length: 14 residues. The germline V gene encodes CDR1 LGHNA and CDR2 YNFKEQ. V dropped 10 bases and J dropped 3; count of bases not matched to a gene: 5. The CDR3 spells CATASGRNYNEQFF. DNA of the CDR3: TGTGCCACTGCTAGCGGGAGGAACTACAATGAGCAGTTCTTC.

The chain uses TRBV5-1 and TRBJ2-3; 7 positions match TRBD2. Unmatched junction bases numbered 11, after V lost 8 bases and J lost 2 bases. CDR3 length: 15 amino acids. Germline lookup yields CDR1 SGHRS and CDR2 YFSETQ. The chain's CDR3 is CASKRGTTTTDTQYF. CDR3 coding DNA: TGCGCCAGTAAACGCGGGACTACCACCACAGATACGCAGTATTTT.

The J gene is TRBJ2-5, the V gene TRBV12-5; 10 bases map to TRBD2. V lost 5 bases, J lost 4 bases, and 13 bases stayed unmatched. The CDR3 has 17 amino acids. Germline V gene lookup returns CDR1 LGHNT and CDR2 FRNRAP. CDR3 residues: CASGPTQREGLGETQYF. CDR3 DNA sequence: TGTGCTAGTGGTCCAACCCAGCGGGAGGGCCTGGGAGAGACCCAGTACTTC.

This rearrangement joins TRBV2 to TRBJ1-6, with D possibly matching TRBD1 (6 bases). This CDR3 comprises 14 residues. Trimming removed 5 bases at V and 4 bases at J, with 9 bases between. Per germline, CDR1 SNHLY and CDR2 FYNNEI. CDR3 protein: CASSQGWYNSPLHF. The CDR3 region has the DNA TGTGCCAGCAGTCAGGGGTGGTATAATTCACCCCTCCACTTT.

The V and J genes are TRBV19 and TRBJ2-7; 8 bases align to TRBD1. Unmatched junction bases numbered 6, after V lost 4 bases and J lost 4 bases. The germline V gene encodes CDR1 LNHDA and CDR2 SQIVND (reference sequence). This CDR3 has 14 residues. For the CDR3, the DNA is TGTGCCAGTAGTACCCGGACAGGGCGGTACGAGCAGTACTTC. As protein: CASSTRTGRYEQYF.

The chain is built from TRBV6-2 or TRBV6-3 and TRBJ2-7, with D maybe TRBD1 (5 bases). From germline, CDR1 is MNHEY and CDR2 SVGEGT. This CDR3 has 13 residues. The germline V and J ends were trimmed by 0 bases and 4 bases, with 7 bases remaining between them. The DNA of the CDR3 is TGTGCCAGCAGTTACTCAAGGGGTTACGAGCAGTACTTC. As protein: CASSYSRGYEQYF.

The V call is TRBV5-1, the J call TRBJ2-7; 14 bases align to TRBD2. The V gene end was trimmed by 4 bases and the J gene end by 3 bases; junction bases not matched to a gene: 6. Germline assignment: CDR1 SGHRS and CDR2 YFSETQ. The CDR3 has 16 amino acids. The CDR3 coding sequence is TGCGCCAGCAGCCCCGAGGGGACTAGCGGGAGCTACGAGCAGTACTTC. This encodes CASSPEGTSGSYEQYF.

The chain links TRBV24-1 to TRBJ2-1; D not certain. The ends were cut back, 5 bases at V and 8 bases at J, with 12 bases in the middle. This CDR3 has 13 amino acids. Germline CDR1 reads KGHDR; CDR2 reads SFDVKD. This CDR3 reads CATSGVGVDEQFF. CDR3 DNA sequence: TGTGCCACCAGTGGTGTGGGCGTGGATGAGCAGTTCTTC.

Note on this clone: In the same sample, other DNA sequences code for this CDR3. This chain connects TRBV30 to TRBJ1-5, with 11 bases matching TRBD1. Germline V gene sequence: CDR1 GTSNPN, CDR2 SVGIG (reference sequence). This CDR3 comprises 13 residues. Unmatched junction bases numbered 2, after V lost 3 bases and J lost 7 bases. This CDR3 reads CAWSGTGGQPQHF. CDR3 sequence (DNA): TGTGCCTGGAGCGGGACAGGGGGACAGCCCCAGCATTTT.

CDR3 in amino acids: CASSWGQQYGYTF. CDR3 DNA: TGTGCCAGCAGTTGGGGACAGCAATATGGCTACACCTTC. The rearrangement links TRBV28 to TRBJ1-2, with 7 bases that match TRBD1. Germline assignment: CDR1 MDHEN and CDR2 SYDVKM. V lost 4 bases and J lost 5; bases outside the gene matches: 4. The CDR3 consists of 13 residues.

V and J are TRBV9 and TRBJ2-1; 10 positions agree with TRBD1. Germline V gives CDR1 SGDLS, CDR2 YYNGEE. The CDR3 extends over 15 amino acids. Trimming removed 3 bases from V and 4 bases from J; junction bases left unmatched: 4. The CDR3 region has the DNA TGTGCCAGCAGCGCCGGGACAGGGGCATACAATGAGCAGTTCTTC. Protein sequence: CASSAGTGAYNEQFF.

The chain uses TRBV6-5 and TRBJ1-2, with 7 bases aligning to TRBD1. CDR1 is MNHEY, CDR2 SVGAGI, per germline. This CDR3 spans 14 amino acids. V shed 2 bases, J shed 8 bases, and the junction held 8 bases outside the gene matches. CDR3 sequence (DNA): TGTGCCAGCAGTTACAGAGACAGGGTTGAGGGCTACACCTTC. It codes for CASSYRDRVEGYTF.

This clone was recorded once. V usage is TRBV4-1 and J usage is TRBJ2-5, with 14 bases matching TRBD2. The CDR3 runs to 17 residues. CDR1 MGHRA and CDR2 YSYEKL come from the germline V gene. V lost 1 base and J lost 3; bases outside the gene matches: 4. The CDR3 loop reads CASSQAGLAGAKETQYF. CDR3 DNA sequence: TGCGCCAGCAGCCAAGCGGGACTAGCGGGAGCAAAAGAGACCCAGTACTTC.

The chain employs TRBV24-1 and TRBJ2-7; D may be TRBD1 (7 bases). Per germline, CDR1 KGHDR and CDR2 SFDVKD. Trimming left V 5 bases short and J 4 bases short, with 23 bases between. The length of the CDR3 is 17 residues. CDR3: CATSASGSGQEGYEQYF. CDR3 coding DNA: TGTGCCACCAGTGCCAGTGGATCTGGACAGGAGGGTTACGAGCAGTACTTC.

The V and J genes are TRBV30 and TRBJ1-5, with D tentatively TRBD1 (5 bases). Germline CDR1 reads GTSNPN; CDR2 reads SVGIG (reference sequence). V dropped 0 bases and J dropped 9 bases, with 12 bases sitting between them. This CDR3 region has 13 residues. The CDR3 nucleotides are TGTGCCTGGAGTGTGGGGGGTAGGGGGCCCCAGCATTTT. Translated: CAWSVGGRGPQHF.

The V call is TRBV2, the J call TRBJ1-2; D uncertain. This CDR3 has 13 amino acids. The V gene's germline CDR1 is SNHLY and CDR2 FYNNEI. V was clipped by 6 bases and J by 7 bases, with 15 bases between them. The CDR3 loop reads CASREREDGGYTF. CDR3 sequence (DNA): TGTGCCAGCAGAGAGAGGGAGGACGGTGGCTACACCTTC.

V is TRBV19 and J is TRBJ2-1; TRBD2 aligns across 8 bases. Germline CDR1 is LNHDA and CDR2 is SQIVND (reference sequence). The V segment lost 3 bases and the J segment 5 bases; nucleotides outside the gene matches: 12. This CDR3 is 17 amino acids long. CDR3 bases: TGTGCCAGTAGTATCTTCGCGAAACTAGCGGAGGACAATGAGCAGTTCTTC. This translates into CASSIFAKLAEDNEQFF. Supplemented by reference TRBV19 and TRBJ2-1, the full variable domain reads DGGITQSPKYLFRKEGQNVTLSCEQNLNHDAMYWYRQDPGQGLRLIYYSQIVNDFQKGDIAEGYSVSREKKESFPLTVTSAQKNPTAFYLCASSIFAKLAEDNEQFFGPGTRLTVL.

CDR3 sequence: CASSIPTGKNYGYTF. The CDR3 coding sequence is TGTGCCAGTAGTATCCCGACAGGAAAGAACTATGGCTACACCTTC. V and J are TRBV19 and TRBJ1-2; D perhaps matches TRBD1 (6 bases). Per germline, CDR1 LNHDA and CDR2 SQIVND (reference sequence). The CDR3 length is 15 residues. Trimming took off 3 bases at V and 2 bases at J, with 13 bases between the two ends.